The T cell receptor beta chain under discussion was sequenced for a study of T and B cells in COVID-19 patients. General study points: No sequencing was yet done of CD4+, regulatory or CD8+ subsets, or of SARS-CoV-2-responsive or tetramer+ sorted cells. Patients with COVID-19 reportedly showed strongly skewed T cell receptor beta variable and joining gene usage.

This clonotype is medium-sized within its sample. Its specificity is unknown. Multiplex PCR with BIOMED2 TRB-A/B primer pools amplified TRB rearrangements. MiXCR, run by TCRdb on the multiplex PCR reads, gives a single entry per CDR3 protein. This repertoire shows fewer than 3,500 distinct CDR3 sequences, 21% found once; its top ten account for roughly 19%. Blood genomic DNA input for TRB amplification was about 250-550 ng. CDR3 length: 15 residues. The J segment lost 4 bases and the V segment lost 6 bases, leaving 6 bases of the junction unmatched. This TCR was sampled from a human donor with active COVID-19. The chain uses TRBV12-3 or TRBV12-4 and TRBJ2-2; 9 bases match TRBD1. The sample taken for sequencing was blood. The CDR3 nucleotides are TGTGCCAGCAGCCCGAGACAGGGGGGCACCGGGGAGCTGTTTTTT. Translation: CASSPRQGGTGELFF.